These 20 T cell receptor beta chains share one sample of origin, sequenced in a study of siplizumab effects on memory and regulatory T cells. Only in-frame clones appear in the TCRdb table, and some are missing; sequencing was by immunoSEQ multiplex PCR. The data contain approximately 5,400 clones, 45% to 50% of them singletons. Over a period of around six days at 37 degrees C, the mixed lymphocyte reaction cells were cocultured. These TCRs' antigens remain unknown. The sequencing input was CFSE-low (dividing) CD8+ T cells sorted from an allogeneic mixed lymphocyte reaction. All receptors come from a human donor in good health; the cells came from an allogeneic mixed lymphocyte reaction. Some clones in this sample may be carry-over from other donors' samples.

This chain joins TRBV19 and TRBJ2-2; 9 positions match TRBD2. Trimming removed 10 bases from V and 3 bases from J; junction bases left unmatched: 9. CDR3 length: 15 amino acids. The germline V gene encodes CDR1 LNHDA and CDR2 SQIVND (reference sequence). In nucleotides, the CDR3 is TGTGCCACCACGTCTCTAGCGGGGCACACCGGGGAGCTGTTTTTT. Translation gives CATTSLAGHTGELFF.

The rearrangement joins TRBV7-9 to TRBJ2-7, with 7 bases fitting TRBD1. In germline, CDR1 is SEHNR, CDR2 FQNEAQ (reference sequence). The CDR3 covers 12 residues. Trimming at V came to 5 bases and at J to 7 bases, leaving 5 bases not matched to a gene. The CDR3 nucleotides read TGTGCCAGCAGCCTCGGGACAGCGGAGCAGTACTTC. It yields the protein CASSLGTAEQYF.

This chain joins TRBV27 and TRBJ2-1, with D unclear. Looked up from germline, CDR1 is MNHEY and CDR2 is SMNVEV (reference sequence). Deletions cut 6 bases from V and 3 bases from J, with 9 bases between. The CDR3 length is 13 residues. The CDR3 DNA sequence: TGTGCCAGCAGGACTTTCGGCTACAATGAGCAGTTCTTC. Amino acid sequence: CASRTFGYNEQFF.

The V gene is TRBV4-1, the J gene TRBJ2-3; 10 nucleotides align to TRBD2. Germline V lookup: CDR1 MGHRA, CDR2 YSYEKL. Losses at the gene ends were 0 bases for V and 6 bases for J; bases not matched to a gene: 6. CDR3 size: 16 residues. This CDR3 reads CASSQDELAGLDTQYF. The CDR3 bases are TGCGCCAGCAGCCAAGATGAACTAGCGGGATTGGATACGCAGTATTTT.

The DNA of the CDR3 is TGTGCCAGCAGCCAAGAGAAGGGGCTAGCGGGAGAAGCTGGCCATGAGCAGTTCTTC. Amino acids: CASSQEKGLAGEAGHEQFF. The chain has TRBV4-2 and TRBJ2-1; 10 bases are shared with TRBD2. V lost 0 bases to trimming and J lost 8 bases; unmatched junction nucleotides: 16. The CDR3 is made up of 19 amino acids. From germline, CDR1 is LGHNA and CDR2 YNFKEQ.

The chain joins TRBV10-3 to TRBJ2-1, with D possibly TRBD2 on 6 matching bases. The CDR3 extends over 13 amino acids. Per germline, CDR1 ENHRY and CDR2 SYGVKD. Trimming stripped 10 bases from V and 5 bases from J, with 15 bases between. The CDR3 DNA is TGTGCCACCGAGGGACTGGACGACAATGAGCAGTTCTTC. Protein sequence: CATEGLDDNEQFF.

V is TRBV7-9 and J is TRBJ2-1; D gene uncertain. The CDR3 covers 12 residues. V gave up 7 bases and J gave up 8 bases, with 12 bases separating them. Germline-derived CDR1 and CDR2 are SEHNR and FQNEAQ (reference sequence). The CDR3 region is CASTLVFDEQFF. CDR3 in DNA: TGTGCCAGCACCCTGGTTTTCGATGAGCAGTTCTTC.

V and J are TRBV11-2 and TRBJ2-3; perhaps TRBD1 as D (6 bases). V lost 3 bases to trimming and J lost 1 base, with 8 bases between them. CDR3 length: 14 amino acids. Germline V gene data show CDR1 as SGHAT and CDR2 as FQNNGV. The CDR3 sequence: CASSFEGGTDTQYF. The CDR3 coding sequence is TGTGCCAGCAGCTTCGAGGGGGGCACAGATACGCAGTATTTT. Full variable domain (remainder filled in from reference TRBV11-2 and TRBJ2-3): EAGVAQSPRYKIIEKRQSVAFWCNPISGHATLYWYQQILGQGPKLLIQFQNNGVVDDSQLPKDRFSAERLKGVDSTLKIQPAKLEDSAVYLCASSFEGGTDTQYFGPGTRLTVL.

The V call is TRBV2, the J call TRBJ2-2, with 9 nucleotides matching TRBD2. Germline V gene data show CDR1 as SNHLY and CDR2 as FYNNEI. With V trimmed by 10 bases and J by 6 bases, 3 bases remained unmatched. The CDR3 runs to 12 residues. The CDR3 here is CAIRTSAGELFF. DNA of the CDR3: TGTGCCATCCGGACTAGCGCCGGGGAGCTGTTTTTT.

The chain joins TRBV7-6 to TRBJ2-7; D unresolved. There are 11 residues in the CDR3. CDR1 is SGHVS and CDR2 is FNYEAQ in the germline V gene. V was pared by 3 bases and J by 7 bases, with 7 bases between. The CDR3 sequence: CASSLAEEQYF. DNA for the CDR3: TGTGCCAGCAGCTTGGCAGAAGAGCAGTACTTC.

In its sample, this clone ranks as medium-sized. The rearrangement links TRBV27 to TRBJ2-7, with a tentative D call TRBD2 (6 bases). CDR3 size: 14 residues. Germline V gives CDR1 MNHEY, CDR2 SMNVEV (reference sequence). Between the trimmed V and J ends, which lost 8 bases and 4 bases, there was a span of 18 bases. CDR3 DNA sequence: TGTGCCAGCTCCATTTCGGGGGTGGCTTACGAGCAGTACTTC. The encoded protein is CASSISGVAYEQYF.

V and J are TRBV5-4 and TRBJ2-1, with D possibly TRBD1 on 6 matching bases. Germline V gene sequence: CDR1 SGHNT, CDR2 YYREEE (reference sequence). Trimming pared 3 bases from V and 0 bases from J, leaving 16 bases between. The CDR3 spans 17 residues. Here the CDR3 DNA reads TGTGCCAGCAGCTCATGGGCAGACAGGAGCTCCTACAATGAGCAGTTCTTC. Amino acids: CASSSWADRSSYNEQFF.

V gene TRBV9 combines with J gene TRBJ1-1; tentatively, D is TRBD1 (5 bases). Trimming pared 0 bases from V and 3 bases from J, leaving 9 bases between. The CDR3 has 14 amino acids. The germline V gene has CDR1 SGDLS and CDR2 YYNGEE. Written as DNA, the CDR3 is TGTGCCAGCAGCGTAGCTCAAGGGGACACTGAAGCTTTCTTT. Translating it yields CASSVAQGDTEAFF.

This clone has only one observation. V gene TRBV7-9 combines with J gene TRBJ1-4; D unclear. CDR1 is SEHNR, CDR2 FQNEAQ, per germline (reference sequence). Trimming removed 4 bases at V and 0 bases at J, with 9 bases between. The CDR3 extends over 15 amino acids. This CDR3 is CASSSDEATNEKLFF. The CDR3 nucleotides read TGTGCCAGCAGCTCGGACGAAGCAACTAATGAAAAACTGTTTTTT.

The genes are TRBV19 and TRBJ1-2; TRBD1 agrees at 7 bases. This CDR3 is 13 amino acids long. CDR1 LNHDA and CDR2 SQIVND come from the germline V gene (reference sequence). V trimming: 5 bases; J trimming: 8 bases; junction bases outside the gene matches: 8. The CDR3, as DNA: TGTGCCAGTAGTCTCGGGACAGCTTGGGGCTACACCTTC. Translated, it gives CASSLGTAWGYTF.

The chain recombines TRBV7-6 with TRBJ2-1; 10 bases fit TRBD1. CDR3 length: 19 residues. Trimming cost V 1 base and J 1 base; bases outside gene matches: 10. Germline CDR1 reads SGHVS; CDR2 reads FNYEAQ. CDR3 region: CASSLVDRGRPPSYNEQFF. As DNA, the CDR3 is TGTGCCAGCAGCTTAGTCGACAGGGGGCGCCCCCCTTCCTACAATGAGCAGTTCTTC.

Ten or more counts support this clone. The V and J genes are TRBV7-3 and TRBJ2-2; D is perhaps TRBD2 (6 bases). CDR1 SGHTA and CDR2 FQGTGA come from the germline V gene. The CDR3 sequence is 17 residues long. The V and J ends lost 1 base and 6 bases respectively, with 18 bases between them. The CDR3 DNA sequence: TGTGCCAGCAGCTTAATGGCGGGAACCCCCGGGGCCGGGGAGCTGTTTTTT. Amino acids: CASSLMAGTPGAGELFF.

The rearrangement uses TRBV19 and TRBJ2-5; D might be TRBD1 (6 bases). V dropped 6 bases and J dropped 0 bases, with 23 bases sitting between them. Germline lookup yields CDR1 LNHDA and CDR2 SQIVND (reference sequence). This CDR3 has 18 amino acids. In DNA, the CDR3 is TGTGCCAGTAGCAGCCGGGACACCGTAATACCGTACCAAGAGACCCAGTACTTC. The encoded protein is CASSSRDTVIPYQETQYF.

V and J are TRBV27 and TRBJ1-1, with D perhaps matching TRBD1 (5 bases). The CDR3 is made up of 14 amino acids. The germline V gene has CDR1 MNHEY and CDR2 SMNVEV (reference sequence). The V end lost 8 bases, the J end lost 1 base, and 14 bases lay between the germline ends. This CDR3 reads CASGQMDTNTEAFF. Here the CDR3 DNA reads TGTGCCAGCGGACAAATGGACACGAACACTGAAGCTTTCTTT.

This CDR3 reads CASSKRTGVTDTQYF. CDR3 DNA: TGTGCCAGCAGCAAAAGGACAGGAGTCACAGATACGCAGTATTTT. V is TRBV11-2 and J is TRBJ2-3; 7 nucleotides align to TRBD1. V was pared by 5 bases and J by 2 bases, with 7 bases of the junction left unmatched. Looked up from germline, CDR1 is SGHAT and CDR2 is FQNNGV. The CDR3 covers 15 residues.